This is a list of T cell receptor beta chains from one sample in a study of cytomegalovirus exposure and HLA in healthy donors. Libraries were prepared by immunoSEQ multiplex PCR; TCRdb keeps only in-frame clonotypes and omits some of them. The data contain 110,000 or so clones, approximately 71% of them singletons. Material for sequencing was PBMCs. Receptors were obtained from a woman aged 70 to 79 in good health and CMV-seropositive. Both conserved end residues are part of each CDR3. The D gene is left open where the match is weak. Rows give clone size only sometimes, using once, few, many, or a class for an expanded clone.

.,.,TRBV30,TRBJ1-2,TGTGCCTGGAGTGGGCGGGGAGCGAATGGCTACACCTTC,CAWSGRGANGYTF
.,.,TRBV29-1,TRBJ2-2,TGCAGCCCCCTCGCCCGGGTAACCGTAACCGGGGAGCTGTTTTTT,CSPLARVTVTGELFF
.,.,TRBV10-3,TRBJ1-2,TGTGCCATCAGCGGGACATTTAACTATGGCTACACCTTC,CAISGTFNYGYTF
.,.,TRBV4-1,TRBJ2-2,TGCGCCAGCAGCCCTTGGAGGGCGGCCACCGGGGAGCTGTTTTTT,CASSPWRAATGELFF
few,.,TRBV6-6,TRBJ1-1,TGTGCCAGCAGAGAGACCGGAGGTAACACTGAAGCTTTCTTT,CASRETGGNTEAFF
.,TRBD2,TRBV5-4,TRBJ2-5,TGTGCCAGCAGCTCACTAGCGGGGGGGCCTCAGACCCAGTACTTC,CASSSLAGGPQTQYF
.,TRBD2,TRBV10-1,TRBJ2-7,TGCGCCAGCAGTGCCCCCGGGGCTAGCGGGGGGGCTGGCGAGCAGTACTTC,CASSAPGASGGAGEQYF
.,.,TRBV7-8,TRBJ2-7,TGTGCCAGCAGCTACAGAGCCGGGACACAATCCTACGAGCAGTACTTC,CASSYRAGTQSYEQYF
.,.,TRBV30,TRBJ1-2,TGCGCCTGGAGAGAGCTCCGGGACAATAACTATGGCTACACCTTC,CAWRELRDNNYGYTF
.,.,TRBV6-5,TRBJ1-1,TGTGCCAGCAGTTACTGGTTGGGGGCGAACACTGAAGCTTTCTTT,CASSYWLGANTEAFF
.,TRBD1,TRBV5-1,TRBJ1-1,TGCGCCAGCAGCTTGAGGGGGACAGGGAACACTGAAGCTTTCTTT,CASSLRGTGNTEAFF
.,.,TRBV19,TRBJ2-1,TGTGCCAGTAGTATAATCCGGAATGAGCAGTTCTTC,CASSIIRNEQFF
.,TRBD1,TRBV27,TRBJ2-7,TGTGCCAGCAACCAATCAGGGGGAAGCCATCCCCACGAGCAGTACTTC,CASNQSGGSHPHEQYF
.,TRBD1,TRBV4-1,TRBJ2-1,TGCGCCAGCAGCCAAGACGGACAGGGCAATGAGCAGTTCTTC,CASSQDGQGNEQFF
.,.,TRBV30,TRBJ2-1,TGTGCCTGGAGTGCGTATCTGGAGTACAATGAGCAGTTCTTC,CAWSAYLEYNEQFF
.,TRBD1,TRBV7-6,TRBJ1-6,TGTGCCAGCAGCTTACAGGGGGCGGGGTCACCCCTCCACTTT,CASSLQGAGSPLHF
.,.,TRBV5-1,TRBJ2-1,TGCGCCAGCAGCTTGACAGGGAGCGGTGAGCAGTTCTTC,CASSLTGSGEQFF
medium-sized,.,TRBV30,TRBJ1-3,TGTGCCTCAAACCAGGGGTCTGGAAACACCATATATTTT,CASNQGSGNTIYF
.,.,TRBV30,TRBJ1-3,TGTGCCTGGAGTGTAAGCACTGGAAACACCATATATTTT,CAWSVSTGNTIYF
few,.,TRBV7-9,TRBJ2-7,TGTGCCAGCAGCTCCCGTGACAGGTACGGGTACGAGCAGTACTTC,CASSSRDRYGYEQYF
.,.,TRBV18,TRBJ2-5,TGTGCCAGCTCTGAGAACCTTCAAGAGACCCAGTACTTC,CASSENLQETQYF
.,.,TRBV2,TRBJ1-1,TGTGCCAGCAGTACCTCTAGGGGTGTCACTGAAGCTTTCTTT,CASSTSRGVTEAFF
few,TRBD2,TRBV13,TRBJ2-7,TGTGCCAGCAGCGTACGACTAGCGGGGATTTTGGAGCAGTACTTC,CASSVRLAGILEQYF
.,.,TRBV6-5,TRBJ1-4,TGTGCCAGCAGTTACTCGGCAGGGAAACTGTTTTTT,CASSYSAGKLFF
.,TRBD1,TRBV7-2,TRBJ1-6,TGTGCCAGCAGCTTAGTAATACCCGGACAGGGAGGCTCACCCCTCCACTTT,CASSLVIPGQGGSPLHF
.,TRBD1,TRBV6-5,TRBJ1-4,TGTGCCAGCAGACCGCCGGGACAGGGAACTGAAAAACTGTTTTTT,CASRPPGQGTEKLFF
.,.,TRBV6-5,TRBJ1-1,TGTGCCACAAGAGACAGGCTCCTGAACACTGAAGCTTTCTTT,CATRDRLLNTEAFF
.,.,TRBV20-1,TRBJ2-3,TGCAGTGCTGCCGGGTGGGATACGCAGTATTTT,CSAAGWDTQYF
few,TRBD2,TRBV7-2,TRBJ2-2,TGTGCCAGCAGCGCTAGCGGGGGCCGGGAGCTGTTTTTT,CASSASGGRELFF
.,TRBD1,TRBV19,TRBJ2-7,TGTGCCAGTAGCCGGACAGGGATCTACGAGCAGTACTTC,CASSRTGIYEQYF
.,.,TRBV30,TRBJ1-1,TGTGCCTGGAGCCCACAGTTGAACACTGAAGCTTTCTTT,CAWSPQLNTEAFF
.,.,TRBV6-5,TRBJ2-7,TGTGCCAGCAGGGGCGAGACAGGCCCAACCTACGAGCAGTACTTC,CASRGETGPTYEQYF
.,.,TRBV7-9,TRBJ1-1,TGTGCCAGCAGCTTGTCGGGTTCGAACACTGAAGCTTTCTTT,CASSLSGSNTEAFF
.,.,TRBV10-3,TRBJ2-7,TGTGCCATCAGTGAGTCAGCCGTCGCGTACTACGAGCAGTACTTC,CAISESAVAYYEQYF
once,.,TRBV6-1,TRBJ1-1,TGTGCCACCACAAGGGGGAACACTGAAGCTTTCTTT,CATTRGNTEAFF
.,.,TRBV30,TRBJ2-3,TGTGCCTGGAGTGTGGGGGGAAGCACAGATACGCAGTATTTT,CAWSVGGSTDTQYF
.,.,TRBV7-6,TRBJ2-5,TGTGCCAGCACCCAAGAGGTCTGGGAGACCCAGTACTTC,CASTQEVWETQYF
few,TRBD1,TRBV12-5,TRBJ2-7,TGTGCTAGTGGTTTGGGGCAGGGGGCCTTCGAGCAGTACTTC,CASGLGQGAFEQYF
.,.,TRBV27,TRBJ1-2,TGTGCCAGCAGTTTGGGGGGGGGTGGATATGGCTACACCTTC,CASSLGGGGYGYTF
.,.,TRBV13,TRBJ1-1,TGTGCCAGCAGCTTAGGCCGGGGACTATCGAACACTGAAGCTTTCTTT,CASSLGRGLSNTEAFF
.,.,TRBV19,TRBJ2-7,TGTGCCAGTAGCGACTCTGTCGGCGAGCAGTACTTC,CASSDSVGEQYF
.,TRBD1,TRBV2,TRBJ1-5,TGTGCCAGCACCGGACAGGATAGCAATCAGCCCCAGCATTTT,CASTGQDSNQPQHF
.,TRBD2,TRBV2,TRBJ2-1,TGTGCCAGCAGTCCTAGCGGGGGGGCCAATGAGCAGTTCTTC,CASSPSGGANEQFF
once,TRBD1,TRBV5-1,TRBJ1-1,TGCGCCAGCAGCTCACAGGGGAAGAACACTGAAGCTTTCTTT,CASSSQGKNTEAFF
.,.,TRBV4-3,TRBJ2-2,TGCGCCAGCAGCCACCGGACGGGGACCGGGGAGCTGTTTTTT,CASSHRTGTGELFF
.,TRBD1,TRBV7-2,TRBJ1-2,TGTGCCAGCAGGGCGACAGGGGACTATGGCTACACCTTC,CASRATGDYGYTF
few,TRBD1,TRBV10-3,TRBJ1-4,TGTGCCATCAGTGGGACAGGGTTAAGAGAAGAAAAACTGTTTTTT,CAISGTGLREEKLFF
.,.,TRBV7-9,TRBJ2-3,TGTGCCAGCAGCTCCGGCTCGGGGGAGTCAGATACGCAGTATTTT,CASSSGSGESDTQYF
.,.,TRBV6-5,TRBJ1-1,TGTGCCAGCAGACAGACAGGGAACACTGAAGCTTTCTTT,CASRQTGNTEAFF
.,TRBD1,TRBV10-1,TRBJ1-1,TGCGCCAGCAGTGCTACAGGGGGCCGGAACACTGAAGCTTTCTTT,CASSATGGRNTEAFF
.,TRBD1,TRBV29-1,TRBJ1-2,TGCAGCGTTGAGTCCGGGACAGGGGGTAACTATGGCTACACCTTC,CSVESGTGGNYGYTF
.,.,TRBV7-2,TRBJ1-5,TGTGCCAGCAGCTTAGTAACGGGGAGGCCCCAGCATTTT,CASSLVTGRPQHF
.,TRBD1,TRBV30,TRBJ1-6,TGTGCCTGGATGGGACAGGGGGCATCACCCCTCCACTTT,CAWMGQGASPLHF